The source of this TCR beta chain is a study of neurological immune-mediated disorders. V was shortened by 4 bases and J by 9 bases, with 19 bases between the two germline ends. Germline loops: CDR1 MNHEY, CDR2 SMNVEV (reference sequence). The CDR3 loop spans 16 amino acids. From the 5' RACE reads, TCRdb called clonotypes with MiXCR, one entry per CDR3 protein. The sample includes tens of thousands of distinct CDR3 sequences, 4.5% to 6.5% of them seen just once. The table lists this clonotype with many counts. The chain joins TRBV27 to TRBJ1-6; D not certain. The TCR was taken from a woman aged 25 to 39 with multiple sclerosis. The sequencing input was PBMCs. CDR3 sequence: CASSSRIGRIISPLHF. The CDR3 nucleotides are TGTGCCAGCAGTTCCCGGATCGGCCGGATAATTTCACCCCTCCACTTT.